Sequencing of this T cell receptor (beta chain) was carried out in a study of T-cell reconstitution after alpha-beta-depleted transplantation in children. This clonotype occurred a few times. Preparing the TCRbeta library involved the use of unique molecular identifiers. TCRdb fed the PCR reads into MiXCR, producing one record per CDR3 protein. The sample has 530,000 or so distinct CDR3 sequences, roughly a quarter seen once. The ends were cut back, 4 bases at V and 2 bases at J, with 13 bases in the middle. This CDR3 has 14 amino acids. Germline assignment: CDR1 SGHRS and CDR2 YFSETQ. This specimen was PBMCs, taken before TCRalphabeta/CD19-depleted stem cell transplant. The genes are TRBV5-1 and TRBJ2-7; a weak D match, TRBD1 (5 bases). The receptor was derived from a boy under two years old with Wiskott-Aldrich syndrome, due to receive a stem cell transplant. This CDR3 is CASSRTGRTYEQYF. CDR3 in DNA: TGCGCCAGCAGCCGAACAGGTAGAACCTACGAGCAGTACTTC.